Listed below are T cell receptor beta chains from one sample, sequenced in a study of cytomegalovirus exposure and HLA in healthy donors. The data were produced by immunoSEQ multiplex PCR, yet TCRdb's version contains in-frame clones alone and is incomplete. The sample contains about 140,000 clones, roughly three quarters of which appear only once. The specimen was PBMCs. The receptors originated from a man between 18 and 35 years old in good health and CMV-seronegative. Each CDR3 is given with its conserved first and last residue.

v_call cdr3_length cdr3_aa
TRBV9 14 CASSVDGWGGEQYF
TRBV5-1 15 CASSSTDREPYEQYF
TRBV19 16 CASSPSTGTGIYGYTF
TRBV5-1 16 CASSSYDRGRNSPLHF
TRBV6-4 15 CASKHLAGETGELFF
TRBV6-5 15 CASSLGLAGGGTQYF
TRBV19 13 CASSMANTGELFF
TRBV5-1 15 CASSLATGDGETQYF
TRBV5-4 15 CASSFSDATNEKLFF
TRBV13 13 CASSGAGGNTIYF
TRBV6-5 13 CASSEVGNTEAFF
TRBV4-1 16 CASSQVGGWSTDTQYF
TRBV4-1 13 CASSQTLRTEAFF
TRBV6-1 16 CASSESASVGSGELFF
TRBV20-1 11 CSATTVLGAFF
TRBV10-2 13 CASTQGAPGELFF
TRBV5-1 15 CASSSGTRITDTQYF
TRBV27 15 CASSPTGASGNTIYF
TRBV6-5 16 CASSYSSWASYNEQFF
TRBV6-6 14 CASSYGQGLRPQHF
TRBV7-9 12 CSSSLGAYEQYF
TRBV6-5 15 CASRTGKALNSPLHF
TRBV30 14 CAWSTQGTNEKLFF
TRBV27 14 CASSPDRGNQPQHF
TRBV7-6 19 CASSLLTGTTPSSTDTQYF
TRBV6-5 16 CASSYTQTGGGYGYTF
TRBV30 11 CAWDPRGQAFF
TRBV6-5 15 CASSKHRVEDYGYTF
TRBV2 12 CASSGTGTGYTF
TRBV6-6 12 CASRRGSYEQYF
TRBV7-3 15 CASSLGTGIAETQYF
TRBV6-5 12 CASTGTDTEAFF
TRBV19 13 CASSQQGAGEAFF
TRBV18 20 CASSPTGLAGRASSYNEQFF
TRBV7-2 14 CASSSGTGLYEQYF
TRBV14 17 CASSQQRTSGGGDTQYF
TRBV2 13 CASSGGTGYGYTF
TRBV5-5 14 CASSPWRSNQPQHF
TRBV5-1 15 CASSFQGSSGNTIYF
TRBV5-4 18 CASSQENGQLYSNQPQHF
TRBV4-1 20 CASSQDSIRTSGGQGDTQYF
TRBV5-6 15 CASSSRGTEWKKLFF
TRBV6-5 15 CASSTPTAGTYEQYF
TRBV6-5 14 CASSYVSGNEKLFF
TRBV6-5 16 CASSYSRQVFNYGYTF
TRBV9 15 CASSPYGTRGYGYTF
TRBV7-2 14 CASSLAGGNTEAFF
TRBV25-1 13 CASRQGGDYGYTF
TRBV5-1 14 CASGTGVADTEAFF
TRBV9 16 CASSAGGPLANSPLHF
TRBV15 13 CATSRGRGTEAFF
TRBV19 15 CASSMLGVAKNIQYF
TRBV5-8 14 CASSWGDSRYEQYF